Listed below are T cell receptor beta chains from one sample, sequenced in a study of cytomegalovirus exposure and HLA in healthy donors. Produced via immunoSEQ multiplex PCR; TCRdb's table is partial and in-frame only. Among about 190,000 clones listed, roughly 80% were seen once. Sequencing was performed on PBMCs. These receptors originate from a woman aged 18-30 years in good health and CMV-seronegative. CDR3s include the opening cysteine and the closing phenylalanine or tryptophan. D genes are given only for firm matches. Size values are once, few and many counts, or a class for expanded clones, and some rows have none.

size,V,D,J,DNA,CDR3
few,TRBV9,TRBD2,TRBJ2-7,TGTGCCAGCAGTAACCCGTGGGGGGGGGTCTACGAGCAGTACTTC,CASSNPWGGVYEQYF
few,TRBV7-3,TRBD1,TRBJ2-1,TGTGCCAGCAGCTTCATGGGGACAGGGGATAGGAATGAGCAGTTCTTC,CASSFMGTGDRNEQFF
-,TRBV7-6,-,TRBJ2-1,TGTGCCAGCAGCTTAACGGTAGCCCTCCATGAGCAGTTCTTC,CASSLTVALHEQFF
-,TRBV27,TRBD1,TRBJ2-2,TGTGCCAGCAGACCGGGACAGGGGGGCACCGGGGAGCTGTTTTTT,CASRPGQGGTGELFF
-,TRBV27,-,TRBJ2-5,TGTGCCAGCTCAAGAGGGGAGACCCAGTACTTC,CASSRGETQYF
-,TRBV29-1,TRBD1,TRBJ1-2,TGCAGCGCCAGGACAGGGGACCCTTATGGCTACACCTTC,CSARTGDPYGYTF
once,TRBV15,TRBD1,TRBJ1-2,TGTGCCACCAGCGGGACAGCTTCATATGGCTACACCTTC,CATSGTASYGYTF
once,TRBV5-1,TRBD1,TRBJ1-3,TGCGCCAGCAGCTTGGGAAAGGGGACAGACACAACTGGAAACACCATATATTTT,CASSLGKGTDTTGNTIYF
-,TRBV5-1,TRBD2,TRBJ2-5,TGCGCCAGCAGCCTCGGGACTAGCGACCAAGAGACCCAGTACTTC,CASSLGTSDQETQYF
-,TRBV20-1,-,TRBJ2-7,TGCAGTGCTAACTACTTCCGCGAGCAGTACTTC,CSANYFREQYF
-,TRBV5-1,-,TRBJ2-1,TGCGCCAGCAGCTTCGGGACTGATACCTACAATGAGCAGTTCTTC,CASSFGTDTYNEQFF
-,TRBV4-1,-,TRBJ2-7,TGCGCCAGCAGTCGGACCGGGACTGAATACGAGCAGTACTTC,CASSRTGTEYEQYF
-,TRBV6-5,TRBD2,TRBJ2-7,TGTGCCAGCAGTTACTCCGGGAGGGCCAACGAGCAGTACTTC,CASSYSGRANEQYF
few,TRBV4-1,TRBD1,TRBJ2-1,TGCGCCAGCAGCCCAGCGGACAGGGTAACGGGCAATGAGCAGTTCTTC,CASSPADRVTGNEQFF
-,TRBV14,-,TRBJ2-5,TGTGCCAGCAGCAGCACGAGAGAGACCCAGTACTTC,CASSSTRETQYF
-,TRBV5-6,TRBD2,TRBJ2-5,TGTGCCAGCAGCTTGCTAACTAGCGGGGGGGTAGAGACCCAGTACTTC,CASSLLTSGGVETQYF
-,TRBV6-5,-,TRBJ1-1,TGTGCCACGGCCGGCGGCACTGAAGCTTTCTTT,CATAGGTEAFF
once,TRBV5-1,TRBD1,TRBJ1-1,TGCGCCAGCAGCGCGGGACAGGGGGATCAGACTGAAGCTTTCTTT,CASSAGQGDQTEAFF
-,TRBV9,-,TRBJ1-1,TGTGCCAGCAGCCCCTCAGGTCCCACTGAAGCTTTCTTT,CASSPSGPTEAFF
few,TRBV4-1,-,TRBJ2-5,TGCGCCAGCAGCCACGGGGAGACCCAGTACTTC,CASSHGETQYF
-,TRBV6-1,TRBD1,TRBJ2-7,TGTGCCAGCAGTCGACAGGGGGGGGCCTACGAGCAGTACTTC,CASSRQGGAYEQYF
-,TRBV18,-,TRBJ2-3,TGTGCCAGCTCACCTATACTAGTAAGCGCAGATACGCAGTATTTT,CASSPILVSADTQYF
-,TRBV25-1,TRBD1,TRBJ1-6,TGTGCCAGCAAGGGTGCAGGGGGCGGATTAGATTCACCCCTCCACTTT,CASKGAGGGLDSPLHF
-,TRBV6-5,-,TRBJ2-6,TGTGCCAGCAGTCCGCGCTCTGGGGCCAACGTCCTGACTTTC,CASSPRSGANVLTF
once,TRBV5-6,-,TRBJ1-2,TGTGCCAGCAGCTCGCGAGGAGGGCCCTATGGCTACACCTTC,CASSSRGGPYGYTF
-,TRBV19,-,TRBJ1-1,TGTGCCAGTAGGGTTCAGGGTCGGCGCACTGAGGCTTTCTTT,CASRVQGRRTEAFF
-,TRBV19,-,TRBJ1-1,TGTGCCAGTAGTCCATCGACAGGAGACCTTGAAGCTTTCTTT,CASSPSTGDLEAFF
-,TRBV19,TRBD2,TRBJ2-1,TGTGCCAGTCTTAAGACTAGCGGGGGGCTGAGCTCCTACAATGAGCAGTTCTTC,CASLKTSGGLSSYNEQFF
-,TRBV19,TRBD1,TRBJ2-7,TGTGCCAGTTCACCGGGACAGGGGGCCCACGAGCAGTACTTC,CASSPGQGAHEQYF
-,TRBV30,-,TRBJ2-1,TGTGCCTGGGAGGGTTTAGAGGAGCAGTTCTTC,CAWEGLEEQFF
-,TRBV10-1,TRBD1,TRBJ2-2,TGCGCCAGCAGGCCCGGGACAGGGTTCACCGGGGAGCTGTTTTTT,CASRPGTGFTGELFF
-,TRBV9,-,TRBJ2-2,TGTGCCAGCAGCGGGGCTTGGGGCCCCGGGGAGCTGTTTTTT,CASSGAWGPGELFF
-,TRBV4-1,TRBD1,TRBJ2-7,TGCGCCAGCAGCCAGCCCGGGACAGGGCGGGACGAGCAGTACTTC,CASSQPGTGRDEQYF
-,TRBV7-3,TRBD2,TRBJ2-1,TGTGCCAGCAGCGCCGCCGGGACTAGCTTAGGTGAGCAGTTCTTC,CASSAAGTSLGEQFF
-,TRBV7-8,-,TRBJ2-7,TGTGCCAGCAGCCTACAGGACGGTCCCTACGAGCAGTACTTC,CASSLQDGPYEQYF
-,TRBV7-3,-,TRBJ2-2,TGTGCCAGCAGCTTATCGGCAGGGGGGACCGGGGAGCTGTTTTTT,CASSLSAGGTGELFF
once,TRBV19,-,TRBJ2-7,TGTGCCAGTAGGATGGGTCAGGGCGCAGCCTACGAGCAGTACTTC,CASRMGQGAAYEQYF
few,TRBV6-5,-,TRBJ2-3,TGTGCCAGCAGTATCTTAAGCGGGAGCACAGATACGCAGTATTTT,CASSILSGSTDTQYF
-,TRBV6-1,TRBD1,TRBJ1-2,TGTGCCAGCAGGGACAGGGGCTATGGCTACACCTTC,CASRDRGYGYTF
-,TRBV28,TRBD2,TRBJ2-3,TGTGCCAGCAGTCCACTAGCGGGAAAAACAGATACGCAGTATTTT,CASSPLAGKTDTQYF